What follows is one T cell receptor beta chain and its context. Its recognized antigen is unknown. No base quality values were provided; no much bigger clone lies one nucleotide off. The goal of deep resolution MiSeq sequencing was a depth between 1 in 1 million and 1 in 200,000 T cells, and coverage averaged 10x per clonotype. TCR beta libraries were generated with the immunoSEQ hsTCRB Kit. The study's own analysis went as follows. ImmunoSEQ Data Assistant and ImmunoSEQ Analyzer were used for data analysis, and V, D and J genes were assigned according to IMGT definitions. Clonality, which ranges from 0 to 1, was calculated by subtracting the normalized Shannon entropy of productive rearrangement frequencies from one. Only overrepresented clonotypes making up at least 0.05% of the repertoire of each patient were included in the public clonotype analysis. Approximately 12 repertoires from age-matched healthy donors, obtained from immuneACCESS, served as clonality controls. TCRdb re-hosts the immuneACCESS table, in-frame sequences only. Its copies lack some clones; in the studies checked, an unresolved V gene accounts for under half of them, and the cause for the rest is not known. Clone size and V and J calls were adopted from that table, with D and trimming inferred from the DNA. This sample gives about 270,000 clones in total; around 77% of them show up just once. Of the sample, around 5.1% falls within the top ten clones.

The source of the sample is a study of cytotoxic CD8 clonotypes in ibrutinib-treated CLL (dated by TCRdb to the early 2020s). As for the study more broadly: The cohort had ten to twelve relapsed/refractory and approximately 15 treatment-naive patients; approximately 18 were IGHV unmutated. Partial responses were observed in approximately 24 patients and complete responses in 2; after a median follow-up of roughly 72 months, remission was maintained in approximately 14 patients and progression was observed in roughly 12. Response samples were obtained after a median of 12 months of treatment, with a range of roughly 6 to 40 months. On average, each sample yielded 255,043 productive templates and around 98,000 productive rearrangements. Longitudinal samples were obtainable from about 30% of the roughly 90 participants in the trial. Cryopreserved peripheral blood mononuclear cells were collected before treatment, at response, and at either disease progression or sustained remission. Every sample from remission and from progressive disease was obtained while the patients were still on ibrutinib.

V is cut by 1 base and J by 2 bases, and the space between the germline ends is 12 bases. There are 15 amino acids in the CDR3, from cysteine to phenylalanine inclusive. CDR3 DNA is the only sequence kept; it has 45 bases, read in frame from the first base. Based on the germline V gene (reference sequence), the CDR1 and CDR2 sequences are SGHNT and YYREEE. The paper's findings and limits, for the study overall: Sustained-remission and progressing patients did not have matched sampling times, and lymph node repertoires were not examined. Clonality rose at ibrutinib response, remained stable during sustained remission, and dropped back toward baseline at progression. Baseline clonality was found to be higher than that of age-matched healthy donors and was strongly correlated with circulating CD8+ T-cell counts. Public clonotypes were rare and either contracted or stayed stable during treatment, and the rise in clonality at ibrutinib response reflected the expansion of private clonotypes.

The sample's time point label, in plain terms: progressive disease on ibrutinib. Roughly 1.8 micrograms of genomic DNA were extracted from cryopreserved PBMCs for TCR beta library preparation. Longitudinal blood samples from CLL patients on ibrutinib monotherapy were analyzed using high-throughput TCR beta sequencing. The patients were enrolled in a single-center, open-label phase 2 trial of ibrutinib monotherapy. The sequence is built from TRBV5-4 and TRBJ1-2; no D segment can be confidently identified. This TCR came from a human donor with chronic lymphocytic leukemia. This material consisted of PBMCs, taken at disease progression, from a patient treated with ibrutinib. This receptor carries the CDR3 CASSLRPGENYGYTF. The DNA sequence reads TGTGCCAGCAGCTTGCGGCCAGGAGAAAACTATGGCTACACCTTC.